These 25 T cell receptor beta chains share one sample of origin, sequenced in a study of blood T cell repertoires in COVID-19. Measured with immunoSEQ multiplex PCR; TCRdb has only the in-frame clones, and not every one. The sample shows some 130,000 clones, around 85% of them seen only once. The sample taken for sequencing was peripheral blood. The receptor set was obtained from a human donor in a cohort sampled during active COVID-19.

This clone was counted a single time. This sequence joins TRBV5-1 and TRBJ2-4; TRBD1 might be the D (6 bases). Between the trimmed V and J ends, which lost 4 bases and 6 bases, there was a span of 17 bases. Germline CDR1 SGHRS, CDR2 YFSETQ. The CDR3 covers 15 residues. The CDR3 spells CASSPGEGVRNIQYF. CDR3 coding DNA: TGCGCCAGCAGCCCAGGTGAGGGGGTTAGAAACATTCAGTACTTC.

The chain couples TRBV27 to TRBJ1-5; possible D gene TRBD1, 6 bases. V was trimmed by 4 bases and J by 5 bases, leaving 12 bases between them. The CDR3 totals 14 residues. Germline assignment: CDR1 MNHEY and CDR2 SMNVEV (reference sequence). The CDR3 DNA reads TGTGCCAGCAGTTCACGCACAGGGCATCAGCCCCAGCATTTT. Encoded protein: CASSSRTGHQPQHF.

The chain recombines TRBV28 with TRBJ1-1, with D possibly being TRBD1 (5 bases). This CDR3 is 13 amino acids long. Germline CDR1 reads MDHEN; CDR2 reads SYDVKM. V gave up 7 bases and J gave up 11 bases, with 20 bases separating them. CDR3 DNA sequence: TGTGCCAGCACCGTATCAGGGAAACTTTCGGCTTTCTTT. Protein: CASTVSGKLSAFF.

V is TRBV11-3 and J is TRBJ2-5, with 11 bases lining up with TRBD1. This CDR3 is 15 amino acids long. Germline V gene lookup returns CDR1 SGHNT and CDR2 YENEEA. J lost 5 bases, V lost 5 bases, and 7 bases had no gene match. CDR3 amino acids: CASSQRTGGAETQYF. The CDR3 DNA is TGTGCCAGCAGCCAAAGGACAGGGGGCGCGGAGACCCAGTACTTC. Full variable domain (outside the CDR3, taken from reference TRBV11-3 and TRBJ2-5): EAGVVQSPRYKIIEKKQPVAFWCNPISGHNTLYWYLQNLGQGPELLIRYENEEAVDDSQLPKDRFSAERLKGVDSTLKIQPAELGDSAVYLCASSQRTGGAETQYFGPGTRLLVL.

The V gene is TRBV5-4, the J gene TRBJ2-7, with D maybe TRBD2 (5 bases). In germline, CDR1 is SGHNT, CDR2 YYREEE (reference sequence). Trimming pared 2 bases from V and 0 bases from J, leaving 15 bases between. The length of the CDR3 is 16 residues. As DNA, the CDR3 is TGTGCCAGCAGCTTTGAGGGTACTGTGAGCTCCTACGAGCAGTACGTC. Its protein product is CASSFEGTVSSYEQYV.

The CDR3 DNA reads TGTGCCAGCAGCCCTACAGGGAAAGGTGAAAAACTGTTTTTT. It yields the protein CASSPTGKGEKLFF. The chain joins TRBV5-5 to TRBJ1-4; D possibly corresponds to TRBD1 (6 bases). Trimming shortened V by 4 bases and J by 7 bases, and 14 bases separated the two germline ends. The CDR3 is 14 amino acids. Germline values: CDR1 SGHKS, CDR2 YYEKEE (reference sequence).

The rearrangement joins TRBV15 to TRBJ2-7; possible D gene TRBD1, 6 bases. The V and J ends lost 0 bases and 6 bases respectively, with 15 bases between them. Germline assignment: CDR1 LNHNV and CDR2 YYDKDF (reference sequence). This CDR3 has 15 residues. For the CDR3, the DNA is TGTGCCACCAGCAGAGATGTGGGACATCCCTCCGAGCAGTACGTC. Translating it yields CATSRDVGHPSEQYV.

The chain carries TRBV5-6 and TRBJ2-5; D unresolved. V was shortened by 4 bases and J by 4 bases, with 11 bases between the two germline ends. The germline V gene encodes CDR1 SGHDT and CDR2 YYEEEE. This CDR3 spans 13 amino acids. For the CDR3, the DNA is TGTGCCAGCAGCCCTACGCCCGGAGAGACCCAGTACTTC. Translation: CASSPTPGETQYF.

This clone was observed once. The genes are TRBV7-9 and TRBJ2-1; D possibly corresponds to TRBD2 (5 bases). Per the germline V gene, CDR1 is SEHNR and CDR2 is FQNEAQ (reference sequence). Trimming removed 5 bases at V and 0 bases at J, with 11 bases between. The CDR3 is 15 amino acids. Written as DNA, the CDR3 is TGTGCCAGCAGCACGGGTGGGAGCTCCTACAATGAGCAGTTCTTC. This codes for CASSTGGSSYNEQFF. The whole variable domain, remainder taken from reference TRBV7-9 and TRBJ2-1, is DTGVSQNPRHKITKRGQNVTFRCDPISEHNRLYWYRQTLGQGPEFLTYFQNEAQLEKSRLLSDRFSAERPKGSFSTLEIQRTEQGDSAMYLCASSTGGSSYNEQFFGPGTRLTVL.

The chain has TRBV6-6 and TRBJ1-2; TRBD1 agrees at 9 bases. Germline CDR1 and CDR2: MNHNY and SVGAGI (reference sequence). The CDR3 has 15 residues. V lost 4 bases and J lost 4; bases outside the gene matches: 7. The chain's CDR3 is CASSSRQGVFYGYTF. The CDR3 nucleotides read TGTGCCAGCAGTTCCCGACAGGGGGTATTCTATGGCTACACCTTC.

This chain joins TRBV5-1 and TRBJ1-1, with D maybe TRBD1 (6 bases). The CDR3 is 16 residues long. Germline V gene lookup returns CDR1 SGHRS and CDR2 YFSETQ. V lost 4 bases to trimming and J lost 3 bases, with 19 bases between them. CDR3 DNA sequence: TGCGCCAGCAGCCCGCGACAGGCGCCGTGGGACACTGAAGCTTTCTTT. Translated: CASSPRQAPWDTEAFF. Using reference TRBV5-1 and TRBJ1-1 for the parts outside the CDR3, the full variable domain is KAGVTQTPRYLIKTRGQQVTLSCSPISGHRSVSWYQQTPGQGLQFLFEYFSETQRNKGNFPGRFSGRQFSNSRSEMNVSTLELGDSALYLCASSPRQAPWDTEAFFGQGTRLTVV.

This CDR3 is CASSDVSGAEAFF. DNA of the CDR3: TGTGCCAGCAGTGACGTCTCGGGTGCCGAAGCTTTCTTT. The chain is built from TRBV6-4 and TRBJ1-1; D is uncertain. Germline V gene data show CDR1 as MRHNA and CDR2 as SNTAGT. The CDR3 has 13 amino acids. V was clipped by 2 bases and J by 8 bases, with 12 bases between them.

This rearrangement joins TRBV9 to TRBJ1-2; 10 nucleotides line up with TRBD1. V trimming: 0 bases; J trimming: 5 bases; junction bases outside the gene matches: 7. From germline, CDR1 is SGDLS and CDR2 YYNGEE. The CDR3 sequence is 16 residues long. The CDR3 bases are TGTGCCAGCAGCGTAGGCCGGGACAGGGGCAATTATGGCTACACCTTC. The encoded protein is CASSVGRDRGNYGYTF.

This rearrangement joins TRBV5-1 to TRBJ1-2; 8 bases line up with TRBD1. Germline CDR1 and CDR2: SGHRS and YFSETQ. This CDR3 is built from 14 residues. J gave up 0 bases and V 7 bases, and 5 bases lay outside the gene matches. Here the CDR3 reads CASGTTGANYGYTF. The CDR3 region has the DNA TGCGCCAGCGGAACGACAGGGGCTAACTATGGCTACACCTTC. The variable domain in full, completed from reference TRBV5-1 and TRBJ1-2, reads KAGVTQTPRYLIKTRGQQVTLSCSPISGHRSVSWYQQTPGQGLQFLFEYFSETQRNKGNFPGRFSGRQFSNSRSEMNVSTLELGDSALYLCASGTTGANYGYTFGSGTRLTVV.

The chain combines TRBV6-5 with TRBJ2-7; TRBD2 might be the D (7 bases). This CDR3 has 12 residues. Per the germline V gene, CDR1 is MNHEY and CDR2 is SVGAGI. Between the trimmed V and J ends, which lost 5 bases and 6 bases, there was a span of 11 bases. The CDR3 DNA sequence: TGTGCCAGCAGTAAAAGGGGGGGCGAGCAGTACTTC. Its translation: CASSKRGGEQYF.

This sequence joins TRBV9 and TRBJ2-5; the D gene is possibly TRBD1 (5 bases). Germline lookup yields CDR1 SGDLS and CDR2 YYNGEE. The CDR3 runs 14 residues. V was shortened by 1 base and J by 1 base, with 8 bases between the two germline ends. The CDR3 DNA is TGTGCCAGCAGCGTATCGACAGTCCAAGAGACCCAGTACTTC. Translation: CASSVSTVQETQYF.

This clone came up once. The chain carries TRBV5-1 and TRBJ1-4, with D unclear. This CDR3 is 15 amino acids long. The germline gives CDR1 SGHRS, CDR2 YFSETQ. V was shortened by 0 bases and J by 0 bases, with 6 bases between the two germline ends. CDR3 region: CASSLGHATNEKLFF. The CDR3 DNA is TGCGCCAGCAGCTTGGGACACGCAACTAATGAAAAACTGTTTTTT.

V usage is TRBV12-3 or TRBV12-4 and J usage is TRBJ1-2; D gene ambiguous. There are 12 residues in the CDR3. The germline V and J ends were trimmed by 7 bases and 4 bases, with 10 bases remaining between them. The DNA of the CDR3 is TGTGCCAGCACCCAGGAAAGCTATGGCTACACCTTC. Residues: CASTQESYGYTF.

There are a few counts of this clone. The chain couples TRBV27 to TRBJ2-1; a possible D gene is TRBD2 (6 bases). Germline V gives CDR1 MNHEY, CDR2 SMNVEV (reference sequence). The CDR3 is made up of 15 amino acids. Trimming took 8 bases from V and 0 from J, leaving 14 bases between them. For the CDR3, the DNA is TGTGCCAGCTACGAAAAGGGAGGCTCCTACAATGAGCAGTTCTTC. Its protein is CASYEKGGSYNEQFF.

The chain is built from TRBV30 and TRBJ2-7; possibly TRBD1 for D (5 bases). V was pared by 3 bases and J by 1 base, with 13 bases between. The CDR3 runs to 14 residues. Germline V gives CDR1 GTSNPN, CDR2 SVGIG (reference sequence). The DNA for the CDR3 is TGTGCCTGGAGCCAGCCGCCAGGGTCCTACGAGCAGTACTTC. The encoded protein is CAWSQPPGSYEQYF.

The V gene is TRBV7-9, the J gene TRBJ1-5; D remains ambiguous. The CDR3 is 12 residues long. Trimming stripped 3 bases from V and 5 bases from J, with 5 bases between. Germline CDR1 SEHNR, CDR2 FQNEAQ (reference sequence). As DNA, the CDR3 is TGTGCCAGCAGCTTCCCCGATCAGCCCCAGCATTTT. It codes for CASSFPDQPQHF.

A word on this clone: This CDR3 is also generated by other DNA sequences in the sample. The V gene is TRBV19, the J gene TRBJ2-3, with D maybe TRBD2 (6 bases). Trimming removed 3 bases from V and 2 bases from J, with 12 bases in between. CDR1 LNHDA and CDR2 SQIVND come from the germline V gene (reference sequence). The CDR3 has 15 residues. Here the CDR3 reads CASSIAAGSTDTQYF. The CDR3 DNA sequence: TGTGCCAGTAGTATTGCGGCGGGGTCCACAGATACGCAGTATTTT. Supplemented by reference TRBV19 and TRBJ2-3, the full variable domain reads DGGITQSPKYLFRKEGQNVTLSCEQNLNHDAMYWYRQDPGQGLRLIYYSQIVNDFQKGDIAEGYSVSREKKESFPLTVTSAQKNPTAFYLCASSIAAGSTDTQYFGPGTRLTVL.

This clone appeared a single time. The V and J genes are TRBV6-2 or TRBV6-3 and TRBJ2-3, with 9 bases fitting TRBD2. Looked up from germline, CDR1 is MNHEY and CDR2 is SVGEGT. The CDR3 extends over 15 amino acids. With 6 bases clipped from V and 6 bases from J, the junction kept 10 bases outside the gene matches. CDR3 DNA sequence: TGTGCCAGCAGCCTCATCTGGGGACTAGCTGATACGCAGTATTTT. It yields the protein CASSLIWGLADTQYF.

The count of this clone is one. The rearrangement uses TRBV11-3 and TRBJ1-1; no clear D. V was cut by 0 bases and J by 3 bases, with 11 bases left in between. The CDR3 has 15 residues. Germline CDR1 and CDR2: SGHNT and YENEEA. The CDR3 region has the DNA TGTGCCAGCAGCTTAGATGGGAGCGGATACACTGAAGCTTTCTTT. Protein product: CASSLDGSGYTEAFF.

This clone was seen just once. V is TRBV12-3 or TRBV12-4 and J is TRBJ2-7; D is unresolved. The CDR3 sequence is 13 residues long. V was shortened by 6 bases and J by 0 bases, with 9 bases between the two germline ends. CDR3 DNA sequence: TGTGCCAGCAGCTCCGCAGTCTCCTACGAGCAGTACTTC. As protein: CASSSAVSYEQYF.